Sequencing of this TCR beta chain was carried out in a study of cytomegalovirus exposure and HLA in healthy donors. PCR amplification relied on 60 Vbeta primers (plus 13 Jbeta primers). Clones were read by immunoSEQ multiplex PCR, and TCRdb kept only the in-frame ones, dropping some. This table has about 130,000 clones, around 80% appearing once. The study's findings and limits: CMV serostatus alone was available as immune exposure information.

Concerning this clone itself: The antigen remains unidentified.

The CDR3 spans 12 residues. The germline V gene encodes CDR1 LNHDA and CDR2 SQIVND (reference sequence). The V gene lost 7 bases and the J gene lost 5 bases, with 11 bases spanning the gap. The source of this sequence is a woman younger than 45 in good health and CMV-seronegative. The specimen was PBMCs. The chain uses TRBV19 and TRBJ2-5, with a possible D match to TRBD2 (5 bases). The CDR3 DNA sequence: TGTGCCAGTACGGGATCCGGGGAGACCCAGTACTTC. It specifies CASTGSGETQYF.